This TCR beta chain originates from a study of vaccination and CD4 T cells after COVID-19 (dated by TCRdb to 2022 to 2024). Some background on the complete study: Convalescent patients had a positive SARS-CoV-2 result on nasal swab PCR, and of these patients, several had mild disease and one had severe disease. The convalescent cohort comprised six males and four females, including two Hispanic individuals, seven Caucasians, two Asians and one multiracial person. In control cultures, a CEFX viral epitope pool was used as positive control, an HIV-1 Nef peptide pool was used as negative control, or no peptide was added. The time from the second vaccine dose to post-vaccine blood sampling had a median of roughly 72 days and ranged from roughly 13 to 241 days. Participants got two doses of the Pfizer-BioNTech BNT162b2 vaccine (n=8) or two doses of the Moderna mRNA-1273 vaccine (n=2). Post-COVID blood samples were collected from convalescent patients a median of approximately 100 days after diagnosis, with a range of about 35 to 180 days. In over 8 COVID-19 convalescent patients and a few infection-naive healthy vaccine recipients, researchers compared the spike-specific CD4+ TCR repertoire from before mRNA vaccination with the repertoire from after. Overlapping spike peptide pools from SARS-CoV-2 and from the common cold coronaviruses HCoV-NL63, HCoV-OC43 and HCoV-229E were used as culture stimuli.

What the authors observed across the whole study: Nearly all vaccine-specific clones in convalescent patients (304 of 307) were mono-reactive for SARS-CoV-2 spike rather than cross-reactive with common cold coronaviruses. Although the median number of SARS-CoV-2-reactive clonotypes went up from around 19 after infection to 38 after vaccination, the increase was not significant. Only a relatively small number of convalescent patients were included in the study, and early timepoints following natural infection were not analyzed. In convalescent patients, a median around 86% of post-vaccine SARS-CoV-2-reactive clones were detected only after vaccination, suggesting vaccine-specific priming.

Library preparation employed PCR. At the Johns Hopkins FTIC core, DNA from the cultured CD4+ T cells underwent TCR sequencing with the Oncomine TCR Beta short-read assay. Genomic DNA was extracted from the cultured CD4+ T cells with the QIAamp micro DNA kit. Oncomine TCR Beta libraries from cultured CD4+ T cells were pooled using unique dual indexes and sequenced on an Illumina iSeq 100. The authors' analysis ran thus. Non-productive sequences were filtered out, and CDR3s that did not start with C, did not end with F or W, or were shorter than 7 amino acids were discarded. The MANAFEST web application was used to identify antigen-specific clonotypes by comparing peptide-stimulated wells against reference wells and other culture wells. To be called positive, a clone needed an FDR below 0.05, an odds ratio above 5, and a productive frequency above 0.1% in at least two of three replicate wells. Cross-reactive clonotypes were defined as significantly expanded in both SARS-CoV-2 spike wells and at least one common cold coronavirus spike condition. CDR3 homology was assessed with Levenshtein distances (stringdist) and unrooted phylogenetic trees (ape) in R version 3.6.1. TCRdb trimmed the raw reads at Q25, called clones with MiXCR and kept productive beta chains. Merged by CDR3 protein, the rows form single entries marked with the most common genes and DNA. These V and J calls originate from TCRdb's pipeline instead of the authors' own analysis. The sample table lists roughly 19,000 distinct CDR3 sequences, approximately 60% of them with a count of one. The top ten clones comprise around 3.8% of the sample.

With respect to this clonotype: Its antigen remains undetermined. Per-nucleotide qualities are absent, and no much larger clonotype sits a single base away.

The CDR3 starts with the cysteine, ends with the phenylalanine, and has 14 residues. Only the CDR3 region is kept as DNA, spanning 42 bases read in frame from base 1. The V end gives up 3 bases and the J end 5 bases, leaving 5 bases in the junction not matched to a gene. For CDR1 and CDR2, the germline V gene lists SGHNT and YENEEA. The sample's treatment or condition label is to be understood as: roughly 11-day PBMC culture with coronavirus spike peptide pools or control peptides (ViraFEST assay). The ViraFEST assay, used in the study, expanded antigen-specific T cells with peptide pools and then identified the expanded clonotypes through TCR sequencing. Positive SARS-CoV-2 PCR tests in the convalescent patients dated from March to December 2020, before Alpha, Beta and Delta variants emerged in the United States. Each well held about 1.8 million PBMCs cultured with roughly 10 ug/ml peptide pools in IMDM containing approximately 4.8% human AB serum and approximately 10 IU/ml IL-2. On days 3 and 7, half of the culture medium was replaced with fresh IL-2-containing medium. CD4+ T cells were isolated after approximately ten days of culture through negative selection using the EasySep CD4+ T cell isolation kit. Ficoll-Paque Plus gradient centrifugation was used to isolate PBMCs from whole blood, and the isolated PBMCs were then either used fresh or cryopreserved at -140C. Culture conditions were generally each tested in triplicate wells.

Sequenced input: CD4+ T cells from blood, cultured in vitro. The sequence was obtained from a human donor who had recovered from COVID-19. This chain joins TRBV11-3 to TRBJ2-5, and 8 junctional nucleotides match TRBD1. The CDR3 has the sequence CASSFQGAGETQYF. The DNA sequence is TGTGCCAGCAGCTTCCAGGGGGCCGGTGAGACCCAGTACTTC.